This T cell receptor beta chain was sequenced during a study of T cells in Graves' hyperthyroidism and ophthalmopathy. This CDR3 region has 14 residues. V was pared by 3 bases and J by 6 bases, with 7 bases of the junction left unmatched. The germline V gene encodes CDR1 DFQATT and CDR2 SNEGSKA (reference sequence). Patients showing uncontrolled infection, other autoimmune disease, pregnancy or lactation were ineligible. TCR beta CDR3 region amplification was performed from RNA transcripts. HTBI primers were the set used in a first-round RT-PCR of the TCR CDR3. TCRdb ran MiXCR on the multiplex PCR reads and lists one entry per CDR3 protein. There are about 570,000 distinct CDR3 sequences in the sample; around 45% occur only once, and over 15% lies in the top ten.

This clonotype originated in an adult woman with Graves' disease, either hyperthyroidism or ophthalmopathy (not recorded which). The material sequenced was peripheral blood or thyroid tissue (not recorded which). The chain recombines TRBV20-1 with TRBJ2-3; 9 bases line up with TRBD2. The CDR3 spells CSARFGLAGDTQYF. CDR3 nucleotides: TGCAGTGCTAGGTTCGGTCTAGCGGGGGATACGCAGTATTTT.